The 3 T cell receptor beta chains below come from one sample, sequenced in a study of CD8+ T cells in alopecia areata. Sequencing used cDNA as its template, made by extracting RNA and reverse transcribing it. This table comes from immunoSEQ multiplex PCR, and its TCRdb copy is limited to in-frame clones, with some not included. The sample holds approximately 150,000 clones; 51% are singletons and the top ten take 0.99%. Sequences were derived from CD4+ T cells sorted from blood, sampled at week 0. Receptors originate from a human donor with alopecia areata.

The chain recombines TRBV6-6 with TRBJ1-2; 8 positions agree with TRBD1. CDR1 and CDR2 (germline): MNHNY, SVGAGI (reference sequence). The CDR3 has 14 residues. Losses at the gene ends were 4 bases for V and 8 bases for J; bases not matched to a gene: 9. For the CDR3, the DNA is TGTGCCAGCAGTTTTGCGGACAGGGCCGGCGGCTACACCTTC. Encoded protein: CASSFADRAGGYTF.

The rearrangement links TRBV27 to TRBJ1-1; no clear D gene. The CDR3 consists of 14 residues. The germline gives CDR1 MNHEY, CDR2 SMNVEV (reference sequence). The V and J ends lost 5 bases and 2 bases respectively, with 12 bases between them. The CDR3 DNA sequence: TGTGCCAGCAGTACCGGCTACGCTAACACTGAAGCTTTCTTT. This translates into CASSTGYANTEAFF.

The V gene is TRBV30, the J gene TRBJ2-7; TRBD1 might be the D (5 bases). CDR1 and CDR2 from the germline V gene are GTSNPN and SVGIG (reference sequence). The CDR3 sequence is 15 residues long. V was trimmed by 4 bases and J by 1 base, leaving 17 bases between them. CDR3 DNA sequence: TGTGCCTGGAAAGGGGCCCTGGGGCCTTCCTACGAGCAGTACTTC. This codes for CAWKGALGPSYEQYF. Based on the CDR3 plus reference TRBV30 and TRBJ2-7, the full variable domain is SQTIHQWPATLVQPVGSPLSLECTVEGTSNPNLYWYRQAAGRGLQLLFYSVGIGQISSEVPQNLSASRPQDRQFILSSKKLLLSDSGFYLCAWKGALGPSYEQYFGPGTRLTVT.